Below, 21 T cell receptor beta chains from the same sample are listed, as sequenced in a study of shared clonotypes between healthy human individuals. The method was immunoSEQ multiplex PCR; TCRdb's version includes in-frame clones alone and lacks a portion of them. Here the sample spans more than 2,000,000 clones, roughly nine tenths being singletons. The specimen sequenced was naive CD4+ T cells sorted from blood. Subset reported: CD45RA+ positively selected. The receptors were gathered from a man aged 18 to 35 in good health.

CDR3 DNA: TGTGCCAGCAGTGGTCTCCGACAGGCGATTAGTAATGAAAAACTGTTTTTT. Protein sequence: CASSGLRQAISNEKLFF. The gene calls are TRBV6-1 and TRBJ1-4, with a weak D call TRBD1 (6 bases). CDR3 length equals 17 residues. CDR1 is MNHNS, CDR2 SASEGT, per germline. Trimming took 4 bases from V and 4 from J, leaving 19 bases between them.

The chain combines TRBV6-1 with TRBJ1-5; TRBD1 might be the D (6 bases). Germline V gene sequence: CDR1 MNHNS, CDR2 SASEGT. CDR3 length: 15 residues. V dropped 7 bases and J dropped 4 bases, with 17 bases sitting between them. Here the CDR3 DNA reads TGTGCCAGCAACCCGGGACAAGGTTATAATCAGCCCCAGCATTTT. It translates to CASNPGQGYNQPQHF.

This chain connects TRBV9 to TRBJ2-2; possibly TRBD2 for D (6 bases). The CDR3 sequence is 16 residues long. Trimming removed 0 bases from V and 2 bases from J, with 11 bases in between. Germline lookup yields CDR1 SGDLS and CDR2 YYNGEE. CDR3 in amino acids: CASSVDYGSNTGELFF. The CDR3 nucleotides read TGTGCCAGCAGCGTAGATTACGGGAGCAACACCGGGGAGCTGTTTTTT.

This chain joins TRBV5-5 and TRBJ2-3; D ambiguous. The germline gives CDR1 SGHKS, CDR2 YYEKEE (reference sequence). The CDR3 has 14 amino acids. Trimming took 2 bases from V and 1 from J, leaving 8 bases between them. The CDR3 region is CASSFQLGTDTQYF. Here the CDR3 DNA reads TGTGCCAGCAGCTTCCAGCTCGGCACAGATACGCAGTATTTT.

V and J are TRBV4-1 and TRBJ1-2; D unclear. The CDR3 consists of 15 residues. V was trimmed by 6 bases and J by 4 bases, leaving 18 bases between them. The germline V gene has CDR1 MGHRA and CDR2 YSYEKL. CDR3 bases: TGCGCCAGCAGAGCCTCCTTCGGGGTGGCCTATGGCTACACCTTC. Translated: CASRASFGVAYGYTF.

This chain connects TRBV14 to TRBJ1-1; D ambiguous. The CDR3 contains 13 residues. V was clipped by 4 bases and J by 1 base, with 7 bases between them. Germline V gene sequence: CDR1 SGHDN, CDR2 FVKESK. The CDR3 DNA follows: TGTGCCAGCAGCCGAGAGGGGAACACTGAAGCTTTCTTT. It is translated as CASSREGNTEAFF.

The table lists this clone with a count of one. The CDR3 nucleotides are TGTGCCAGCCCGCGCCCCGGACAGGGGAGCACTGAAGCTTTCTTT. This translates into CASPRPGQGSTEAFF. The V gene is TRBV6-5, the J gene TRBJ1-1; 9 bases line up with TRBD1. The CDR3 spans 15 residues. In germline, CDR1 is MNHEY, CDR2 SVGAGI. V dropped 8 bases and J dropped 4; count of bases not matched to a gene: 11.

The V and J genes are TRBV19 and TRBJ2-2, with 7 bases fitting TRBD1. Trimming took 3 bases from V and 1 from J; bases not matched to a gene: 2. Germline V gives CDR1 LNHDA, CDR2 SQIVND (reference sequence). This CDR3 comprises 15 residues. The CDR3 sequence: CASSMRTGNTGELFF. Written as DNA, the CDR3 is TGTGCCAGTAGTATGAGGACAGGGAACACCGGGGAGCTGTTTTTT.

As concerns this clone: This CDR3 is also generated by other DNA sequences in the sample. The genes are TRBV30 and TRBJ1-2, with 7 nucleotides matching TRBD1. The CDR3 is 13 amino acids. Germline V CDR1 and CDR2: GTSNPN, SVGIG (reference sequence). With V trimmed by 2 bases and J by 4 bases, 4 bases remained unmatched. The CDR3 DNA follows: TGTGCCTGGAGTCTACAGGGGTTCTATGGCTACACCTTC. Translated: CAWSLQGFYGYTF.

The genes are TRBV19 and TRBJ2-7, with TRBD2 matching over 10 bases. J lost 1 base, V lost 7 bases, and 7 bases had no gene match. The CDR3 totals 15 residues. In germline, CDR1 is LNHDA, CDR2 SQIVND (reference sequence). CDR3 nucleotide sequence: TGTGCCAGTACCGCCGGGACTAGCGAATCCTACGAGCAGTACTTC. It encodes CASTAGTSESYEQYF.

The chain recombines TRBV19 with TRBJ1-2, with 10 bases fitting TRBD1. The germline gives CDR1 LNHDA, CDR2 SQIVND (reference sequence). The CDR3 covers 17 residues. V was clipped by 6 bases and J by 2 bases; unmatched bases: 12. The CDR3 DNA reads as TGTGCCAGTAGACAACATCCCGGGACAGGGGAGAACTATGGCTACACCTTC. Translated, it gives CASRQHPGTGENYGYTF.

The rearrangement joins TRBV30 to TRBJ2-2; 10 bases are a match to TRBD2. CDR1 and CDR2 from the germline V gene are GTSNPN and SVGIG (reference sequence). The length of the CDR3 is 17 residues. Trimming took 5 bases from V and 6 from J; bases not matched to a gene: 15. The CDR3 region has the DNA TGTGCCTGGCCCTCGGGACTAGCGCGAAGGTCCCCCGGGGAGCTGTTTTTT. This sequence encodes CAWPSGLARRSPGELFF.

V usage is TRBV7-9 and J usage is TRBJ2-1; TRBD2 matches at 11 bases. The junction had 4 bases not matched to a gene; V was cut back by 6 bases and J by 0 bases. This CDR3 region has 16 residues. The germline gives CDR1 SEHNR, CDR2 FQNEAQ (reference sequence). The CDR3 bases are TGTGCCAGCAGGAGTACTAGCGGGGGCTCCTACAATGAGCAGTTCTTC. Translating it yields CASRSTSGGSYNEQFF.

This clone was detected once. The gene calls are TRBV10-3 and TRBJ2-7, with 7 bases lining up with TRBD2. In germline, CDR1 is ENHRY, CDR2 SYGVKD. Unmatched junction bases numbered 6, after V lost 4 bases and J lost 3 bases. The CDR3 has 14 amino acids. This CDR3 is CAISGLADNYEQYF. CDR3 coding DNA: TGTGCCATCAGTGGTCTAGCGGATAACTACGAGCAGTACTTC.

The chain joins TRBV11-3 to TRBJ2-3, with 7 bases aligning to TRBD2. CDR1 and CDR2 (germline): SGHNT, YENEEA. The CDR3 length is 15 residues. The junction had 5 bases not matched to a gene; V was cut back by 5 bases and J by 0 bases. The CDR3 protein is CASSPGGKSTDTQYF. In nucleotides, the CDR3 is TGTGCCAGCAGCCCGGGGGGTAAGAGCACAGATACGCAGTATTTT. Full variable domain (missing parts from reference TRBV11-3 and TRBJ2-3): EAGVVQSPRYKIIEKKQPVAFWCNPISGHNTLYWYLQNLGQGPELLIRYENEEAVDDSQLPKDRFSAERLKGVDSTLKIQPAELGDSAVYLCASSPGGKSTDTQYFGPGTRLTVL.

The chain's CDR3 is CASSPEWPGPNSPLHF. The CDR3 DNA is TGTGCCAGCTCCCCCGAGTGGCCAGGGCCTAATTCACCCCTCCACTTT. This chain uses TRBV18 with TRBJ1-6; a possible D gene is TRBD1 (5 bases). V was cut by 6 bases and J by 6 bases, with 18 bases left in between. The CDR3 loop spans 16 amino acids. Germline V gene data show CDR1 as KGHSH and CDR2 as LQKENI.

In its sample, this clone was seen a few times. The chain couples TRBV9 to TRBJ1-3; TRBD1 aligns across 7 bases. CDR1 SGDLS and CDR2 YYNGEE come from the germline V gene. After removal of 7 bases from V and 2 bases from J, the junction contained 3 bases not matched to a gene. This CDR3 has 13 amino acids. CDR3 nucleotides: TGTGCCAGCGGGACAGCACCTGGAAACACCATATATTTT. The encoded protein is CASGTAPGNTIYF. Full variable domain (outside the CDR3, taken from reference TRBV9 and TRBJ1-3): DSGVTQTPKHLITATGQRVTLRCSPRSGDLSVYWYQQSLDQGLQFLIQYYNGEERAKGNILERFSAQQFPDLHSELNLSSLELGDSALYFCASGTAPGNTIYFGEGSWLTVV.

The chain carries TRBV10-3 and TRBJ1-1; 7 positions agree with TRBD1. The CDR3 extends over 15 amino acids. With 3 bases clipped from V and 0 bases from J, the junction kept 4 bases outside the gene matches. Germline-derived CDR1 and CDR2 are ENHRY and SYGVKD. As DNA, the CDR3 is TGTGCCATCAGTGACCCGGGACAGCTGAACACTGAAGCTTTCTTT. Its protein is CAISDPGQLNTEAFF.

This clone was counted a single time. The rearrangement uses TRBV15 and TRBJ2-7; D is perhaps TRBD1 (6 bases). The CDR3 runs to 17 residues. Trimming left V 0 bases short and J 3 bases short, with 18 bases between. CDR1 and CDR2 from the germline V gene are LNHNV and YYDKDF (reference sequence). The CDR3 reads CATSRDRYRGRGYEQYF. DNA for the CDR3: TGTGCCACCAGCAGAGATAGGTATAGGGGCAGGGGCTACGAGCAGTACTTC.

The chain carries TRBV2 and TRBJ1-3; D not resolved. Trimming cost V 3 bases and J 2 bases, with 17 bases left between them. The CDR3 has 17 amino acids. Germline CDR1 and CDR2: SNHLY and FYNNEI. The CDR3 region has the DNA TGTGCCAGCAGTGAGTCGTCTAGACATCAGACTGGAAACACCATATATTTT. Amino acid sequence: CASSESSRHQTGNTIYF.

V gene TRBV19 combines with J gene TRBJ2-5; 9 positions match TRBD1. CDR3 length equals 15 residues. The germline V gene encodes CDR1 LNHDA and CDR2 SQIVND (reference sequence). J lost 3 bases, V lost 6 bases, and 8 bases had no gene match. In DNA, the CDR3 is TGTGCCAGTAGCCTGACCGGGACAGGGAAAGAGACCCAGTACTTC. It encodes CASSLTGTGKETQYF.